This record covers a single T cell receptor beta chain. The data were obtained in a study of shared clonotypes between healthy human individuals. The CDR3 runs 12 residues. Trimming took 3 bases from V and 5 from J, leaving 8 bases between them. Germline V gene data show CDR1 as SGDLS and CDR2 as YYNGEE. The table came from immunoSEQ multiplex PCR; TCRdb's copy has only in-frame clones and leaves some out. The data show about 470,000 clones, roughly 80% seen once. The source material was PBMCs. This chain connects TRBV9 to TRBJ2-5; D might be TRBD1 (5 bases). The TCR sequence derives from a woman between 40 and 55 years old in good health. Some clones in this sample may be carry-over from other donors' samples. The CDR3 is CASSAPGETQYF. Written as DNA, the CDR3 is TGTGCCAGCAGCGCCCCAGGGGAGACCCAGTACTTC.